This T cell receptor beta chain originates from a study of T cell responses to AZD1222 COVID-19 vaccine. Points from the study as a whole: None of the repertoires were sampled until the peak T cell response had passed. Distributed over spike, vaccine-associated CD4 TCRs predominated at 160-218 and 743-854.

Note on this clone: Its target is unknown.

Clones were read by immunoSEQ multiplex PCR, and TCRdb kept only the in-frame ones, dropping some. The sample contains under 35,000 clones, 85% to 90% of which appear only once. The CDR3 is 15 amino acids. The germline V gene has CDR1 SGHTA and CDR2 FQGNSA. Trimming removed 0 bases from V and 2 bases from J, with 9 bases in between. The receptor was isolated from an adult who received the AZD1222 COVID-19 vaccine. The sequencing used peripheral blood, collected 28 days after the second AZD1222 dose. This sequence joins TRBV7-2 and TRBJ2-3; maybe TRBD1 (6 bases). CDR3 in amino acids: CASSLAGAYTDTQYF. The CDR3 bases are TGTGCCAGCAGCTTAGCGGGGGCATACACAGATACGCAGTATTTT.